This TCR beta chain was recorded in a study of shared T cell receptors in the human thymus. CDR3 length equals 16 residues. Between the trimmed V and J ends, which lost 1 base and 11 bases, there was a span of 21 bases. Germline V CDR1 and CDR2: MGHRA, YSYEKL. Clones were read by immunoSEQ multiplex PCR, and TCRdb kept only the in-frame ones, dropping some. This sample yields some 640,000 clones, of which approximately 89% are seen a single time; approximately 0.0097% belongs to the top ten. This same sample was also taken into another study, of human thymus T cells. According to that study: Those donating were healthy Finnish infants in corrective surgery for congenital heart defects. The source of the thymus tissue was resections taken during corrective heart surgery.

The sequenced material came from thymocytes. The source of this sequence is a boy younger than two with a congenital heart defect. V usage is TRBV4-1 and J usage is TRBJ1-5, with D unclear. CDR3 in DNA: TGCGCCAGCAGCCAAGTAGCCCGAGCCTCGAATAGGTCCCAGCATTTT. Residues: CASSQVARASNRSQHF.